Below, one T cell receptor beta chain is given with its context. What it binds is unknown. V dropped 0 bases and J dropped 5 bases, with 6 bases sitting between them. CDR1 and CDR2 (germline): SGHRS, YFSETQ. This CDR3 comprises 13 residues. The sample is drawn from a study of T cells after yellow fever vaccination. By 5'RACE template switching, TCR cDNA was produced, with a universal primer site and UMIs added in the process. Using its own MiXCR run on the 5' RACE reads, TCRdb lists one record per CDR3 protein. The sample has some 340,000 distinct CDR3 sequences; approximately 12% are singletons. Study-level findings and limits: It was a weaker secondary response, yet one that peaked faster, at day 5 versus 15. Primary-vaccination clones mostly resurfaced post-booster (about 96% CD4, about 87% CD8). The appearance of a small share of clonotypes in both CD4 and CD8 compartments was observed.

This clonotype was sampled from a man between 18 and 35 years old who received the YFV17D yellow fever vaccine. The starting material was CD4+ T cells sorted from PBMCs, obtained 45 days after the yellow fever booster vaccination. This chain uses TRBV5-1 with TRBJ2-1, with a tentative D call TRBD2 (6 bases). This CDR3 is CASSLGLDNEQFF. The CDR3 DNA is TGCGCCAGCAGCTTGGGACTAGACAATGAGCAGTTCTTC.